The 17 T cell receptor beta chains presented below share a single source sample, sequenced in a study of blood T cell repertoires in COVID-19. Produced via immunoSEQ multiplex PCR; TCRdb's table is partial and in-frame only. The sample has 95,000 to 150,000 clones, approximately 81% seen once; the top ten hold approximately 4.2%. Sequencing input: peripheral blood. Receptors were obtained from a woman of 80 years or more with acute or convalescent COVID-19.

The rearrangement uses TRBV3-1 (or the pseudogene TRBV3-2) and TRBJ1-2, with D perhaps TRBD1 (6 bases). Germline CDR1 LGHDT, CDR2 YNNKEL (reference sequence). Trimming removed 0 bases at V and 4 bases at J, with 9 bases between. This CDR3 contains 14 residues. CDR3 amino acids: CASSQDHRVYGYTF. CDR3 DNA sequence: TGTGCCAGCAGCCAAGATCACAGGGTCTATGGCTACACCTTC.

The chain carries TRBV11-2 and TRBJ1-4, with 10 bases lining up with TRBD1. The junction had 6 bases not matched to a gene; V was cut back by 6 bases and J by 8 bases. This CDR3 has 14 residues. Germline CDR1 and CDR2: SGHAT and FQNNGV. CDR3 nucleotides: TGTGCCAGCAGATCCGGGACAGGGGAAGAAAAACTGTTTTTT. This sequence encodes CASRSGTGEEKLFF.

CDR3 in amino acids: CAWSGEGGVGNTIYF. DNA of the CDR3: TGTGCCTGGAGTGGGGAAGGGGGAGTTGGAAACACCATATATTTT. This rearrangement joins TRBV30 to TRBJ1-3; D perhaps matches TRBD1 (6 bases). With 1 base removed from V and 3 bases from J, the gap between germline ends came to 13 bases. The CDR3 runs to 15 residues. The V gene's germline CDR1 is GTSNPN and CDR2 SVGIG (reference sequence). The complete variable domain, with remaining parts taken from reference TRBV30 and TRBJ1-3, reads SQTIHQWPATLVQPVGSPLSLECTVEGTSNPNLYWYRQAAGRGLQLLFYSVGIGQISSEVPQNLSASRPQDRQFILSSKKLLLSDSGFYLCAWSGEGGVGNTIYFGEGSWLTVV.

This clone was detected only once. The gene calls are TRBV7-2 and TRBJ2-2, with 8 bases matching TRBD1. This CDR3 region has 14 residues. The trim removed 7 bases at V and 7 bases at J, leaving 8 bases unmatched. Germline CDR1 SGHTA, CDR2 FQGNSA. CDR3 nucleotides: TGTGCCAGCACGCTGACAGGGGACGGCGGGGAGCTGTTTTTT. Translated: CASTLTGDGGELFF.

J is TRBJ2-3 and V is TRBV5-4, with TRBD2 matching over 15 bases. The V gene end was trimmed by 4 bases and the J gene end by 4 bases; junction bases not matched to a gene: 10. The CDR3 has 18 amino acids. CDR1 is SGHNT and CDR2 is YYREEE in the germline V gene (reference sequence). This CDR3 reads CASSRGLAGGGRSDTQYF. The CDR3 DNA reads TGTGCCAGCAGCCGCGGACTAGCGGGGGGGGGCAGGTCAGATACGCAGTATTTT.

The chain combines TRBV12-3 or TRBV12-4 with TRBJ1-3, with D tentatively TRBD1 (6 bases). The CDR3 runs to 13 residues. Trimming shortened V by 3 bases and J by 7 bases, and 10 bases separated the two germline ends. The CDR3 DNA is TGTGCCAGCAGTTTGACAGGACGGAACACCATATATTTT. Its protein product is CASSLTGRNTIYF.

The chain has TRBV7-2 and TRBJ2-7; tentatively, D is TRBD2 (7 bases). The V gene lost 2 bases and the J gene lost 4 bases, with 15 bases spanning the gap. This CDR3 has 15 amino acids. CDR1 and CDR2 (germline): SGHTA, FQGNSA. DNA for the CDR3: TGTGCCAGCAGCTTATCGGGGGGCCCGTGGTACGAGCAGTACTTC. Amino acid sequence: CASSLSGGPWYEQYF.

V and J are TRBV12-3 or TRBV12-4 and TRBJ1-1; D gene uncertain. This CDR3 region has 12 residues. V was trimmed by 6 bases and J by 11 bases, leaving 16 bases between them. DNA for the CDR3: TGTGCCAGCAGCCCGTCAATTCGCGGGGCTTTCTTT. Its protein product is CASSPSIRGAFF.

The chain links TRBV11-2 to TRBJ2-1, with no clear D. CDR3 length equals 13 residues. Germline V gene data show CDR1 as SGHAT and CDR2 as FQNNGV. Trimming removed 0 bases at V and 4 bases at J, with 4 bases between. CDR3 nucleotides: TGTGCCAGCAGCTTAGATCATTACAATGAGCAGTTCTTC. It translates to CASSLDHYNEQFF.

The chain combines TRBV7-3 with TRBJ1-2, with 9 bases fitting TRBD1. The CDR3 consists of 13 residues. Germline assignment: CDR1 SGHTA and CDR2 FQGTGA. J gave up 7 bases and V 1 base, and 1 base lay outside the gene matches. The CDR3 DNA is TGTGCCAGCAGCTTAAGGGACAGGGTTGGCTACACCTTC. This sequence encodes CASSLRDRVGYTF.

This clone was seen a single time. The chain couples TRBV10-3 to TRBJ2-2, with 9 bases identical to TRBD1. Germline V gene lookup returns CDR1 ENHRY and CDR2 SYGVKD. Trimming took 4 bases from V and 7 from J; bases not matched to a gene: 10. This CDR3 is 16 amino acids long. DNA for the CDR3: TGTGCCATCAGTGCTCGGGGGACAGGGAACGGCGGGGAGCTGTTTTTT. This encodes CAISARGTGNGGELFF.

The CDR3 DNA sequence: TGTGCCAGCAGCGGGTCTCCCACGAGAGATGGCTACACCTTC. Its translation: CASSGSPTRDGYTF. The chain combines TRBV6-5 with TRBJ1-2, with D unclear. This CDR3 has 14 amino acids. V gave up 6 bases and J gave up 6 bases, with 17 bases separating them. Germline CDR1 is MNHEY and CDR2 is SVGAGI.

The table lists this clone with a few counts. The chain employs TRBV4-3 and TRBJ1-1; 9 bases are a match to TRBD1. Germline loops: CDR1 LGHNA, CDR2 YSLEER. The CDR3 extends over 16 amino acids. Unmatched junction bases numbered 6, after V lost 0 bases and J lost 4 bases. CDR3 loop: CASSQDLGTGFTEAFF. CDR3 coding DNA: TGCGCCAGCAGCCAAGATTTGGGGACAGGGTTCACTGAAGCTTTCTTT.

The J gene is TRBJ2-2, the V gene TRBV30; 11 bases line up with TRBD2. Trimming cost V 7 bases and J 1 base; bases outside gene matches: 2. From germline, CDR1 is GTSNPN and CDR2 SVGIG (reference sequence). This CDR3 comprises 14 residues. The CDR3 sequence is CALLAGVNTGELFF. The CDR3 DNA is TGTGCCTTACTAGCGGGGGTGAACACCGGGGAGCTGTTTTTT.

The chain recombines TRBV5-1 with TRBJ2-7, with D unclear. Per the germline V gene, CDR1 is SGHRS and CDR2 is YFSETQ. The CDR3 is 15 amino acids. V dropped 0 bases and J dropped 3 bases, with 13 bases sitting between them. The CDR3 bases are TGCGCCAGCAGCTTGGGGCCCAACGAAAACTACGAGCAGTACTTC. This encodes CASSLGPNENYEQYF.

The chain links TRBV21-1 to TRBJ1-2; no check of the table's D call, TRBD1, against the DNA was made. TRBV21-1 is a known pseudogene. The CDR3 is 16 amino acids. The CDR3 loop reads CASSKDGRGLYYGYTF. CDR3 sequence (DNA): TGTGCCAGCAGCAAGGACGGCAGGGGGCTTTACTATGGCTACACCTTC.

V and J are TRBV7-2 and TRBJ1-2, with a possible D match to TRBD1 (6 bases). Trimming took 1 base from V and 4 from J, leaving 10 bases between them. This CDR3 is 14 amino acids long. Germline V lookup: CDR1 SGHTA, CDR2 FQGNSA. The CDR3 loop reads CASSLDRVSYGYTF. The DNA of the CDR3 is TGTGCCAGCAGCTTAGACAGGGTGAGCTATGGCTACACCTTC.